This section outlines one TCR beta chain sequence together with its context. Its target is unknown. A far larger clone is only one base removed, so a read error is likely. This entry comes from a study of prognosis after radiotherapy for stage I lung cancer. Turning to the study itself: Tumors were squamous cell carcinoma in roughly 7 patients and adenocarcinoma in twelve. Findings and caveats of the study: Unique TCR clone counts went down once patients had stereotactic body radiation therapy, median roughly 9,300 versus 7,200.

TCR beta CDR3 was amplified from genomic DNA by two-round multiplex PCR. For every TRBV and TRBJ gene, a specific primer was used in first-round PCR. TCRdb used MiXCR to reprocess the multiplex PCR reads, holding one entry per CDR3 protein. Among about 51,000 distinct CDR3 sequences listed, about 37% were seen once. CDR3 length: 16 amino acids. CDR1 MNHGY and CDR2 SAAAGT come from the germline V gene. V usage is TRBV6-8 and J usage is TRBJ2-1, with a tentative D call TRBD2 (5 bases). This TCR came from a donor at least 50 years old with non-small cell lung cancer. Sample: PBMCs, taken before or after stereotactic body radiation therapy (not recorded which). The CDR3 loop reads CANSYSIGRGGNEQFF. The CDR3 nucleotides are TGTGCCAACAGTTACTCGATTGGGCGCGGAGGCAATGAGCAGTTCTTC.